A single sample gave rise to the 14 T cell receptor beta chains below, sequenced in a study of T cell responses to AZD1222 COVID-19 vaccine. Some clones are missing from TCRdb's copy, which holds only in-frame ones; the method was immunoSEQ multiplex PCR. There are around 150,000 clones in the sample; roughly 88% occur only once, and approximately 5.9% lies in the top ten. Sequenced material: peripheral blood, taken 28 days after the second AZD1222 dose. The receptors stem from an adult who received the AZD1222 COVID-19 vaccine.

This clone was counted a single time. The chain joins TRBV7-2 to TRBJ1-5; a possible D gene is TRBD1 (5 bases). The germline gives CDR1 SGHTA, CDR2 FQGNSA. V lost 5 bases, J lost 1 base, and 9 bases lay in between. The CDR3 has 14 amino acids. The CDR3 DNA reads TGTGCCAGCAGCAGCCGGGACAGCAATCAGCCCCAGCATTTT. Translated, it gives CASSSRDSNQPQHF.

The rearrangement uses TRBV27 and TRBJ1-1; 8 nucleotides match TRBD1. The germline CDR1 and CDR2 sequences are MNHEY and SMNVEV (reference sequence). The CDR3 sequence is 15 residues long. The V gene end was trimmed by 3 bases and the J gene end by 6 bases; junction bases not matched to a gene: 9. The CDR3 nucleotides are TGTGCCAGCAGTTTCCTCGGACAGGGCTCGTCTGAAGCTTTCTTT. This translates into CASSFLGQGSSEAFF.

This clone was observed a single time. The genes are TRBV7-2 and TRBJ1-3; D gene uncertain. The V gene's germline CDR1 is SGHTA and CDR2 FQGNSA. This CDR3 has 15 amino acids. Deletions cut 4 bases from V and 4 bases from J, with 14 bases between. The CDR3 reads CASSSNPVGGNTIYF. The CDR3 DNA sequence: TGTGCCAGCAGCTCCAACCCCGTGGGAGGAAACACCATATATTTT. Full variable domain (remainder filled in from reference TRBV7-2 and TRBJ1-3): GAGVSQSPSNKVTEKGKDVELRCDPISGHTALYWYRQSLGQGLEFLIYFQGNSAPDKSGLPSDRFSAERTGGSVSTLTIQRTQQEDSAVYLCASSSNPVGGNTIYFGEGSWLTVV.

Regarding this clone: Other DNA sequences from this sample encode an identical CDR3 as well. The J gene is TRBJ1-6, the V gene TRBV3-1 (or the pseudogene TRBV3-2); a weak D match, TRBD1 (6 bases). The length of the CDR3 is 14 residues. Trimming removed 0 bases from V and 8 bases from J, with 8 bases in between. Germline lookup yields CDR1 LGHDT and CDR2 YNNKEL (reference sequence). CDR3 loop: CASSQEGGDSPLHF. DNA of the CDR3: TGTGCCAGCAGCCAAGAAGGGGGGGATTCACCCCTCCACTTT.

This rearrangement joins TRBV28 to TRBJ1-2; possible D gene TRBD1, 5 bases. Germline lookup yields CDR1 MDHEN and CDR2 SYDVKM. This CDR3 spans 12 amino acids. V lost 3 bases to trimming and J lost 5 bases, with 7 bases between them. CDR3 in amino acids: CASSFDRYGYTF. The CDR3 DNA reads as TGTGCCAGCAGTTTTGACAGATATGGCTACACCTTC.

The genes are TRBV3-1 (or the pseudogene TRBV3-2) and TRBJ2-1; TRBD2 might be the D (6 bases). CDR1 LGHDT and CDR2 YNNKEL come from the germline V gene (reference sequence). V was cut by 5 bases and J by 9 bases, with 20 bases left in between. The CDR3 has 15 residues. The CDR3 DNA sequence: TGTGCCAGCAGCGGAACCGGGGGTTTCGGAGGTGAGCAGTTCTTC. This codes for CASSGTGGFGGEQFF.

The chain joins TRBV6-5 to TRBJ1-5, with D maybe TRBD1 (5 bases). The CDR3 extends over 16 amino acids. Germline V gene lookup returns CDR1 MNHEY and CDR2 SVGAGI. The V end was cut by 0 bases, the J end by 3 bases, with 12 bases between. This CDR3 reads CASSYSGLGFNQPQHF. CDR3 DNA: TGTGCCAGCAGTTACTCGGGGCTGGGGTTCAATCAGCCCCAGCATTTT.

This chain joins TRBV27 and TRBJ1-6; possibly TRBD1 for D (5 bases). The CDR3 is 16 residues long. Germline V CDR1 and CDR2: MNHEY, SMNVEV (reference sequence). V lost 7 bases to trimming and J lost 0 bases, with 13 bases between them. The CDR3 sequence: CASNDYGGSYNSPLHF. Written as DNA, the CDR3 is TGTGCCAGCAATGATTACGGGGGCTCCTATAATTCACCCCTCCACTTT.

This clone was counted once. This chain links TRBV4-2 with TRBJ2-3; 7 bases are shared with TRBD1. In germline, CDR1 is LGHNA, CDR2 YNFKEQ. V lost 0 bases to trimming and J lost 3 bases; unmatched junction nucleotides: 6. The CDR3 runs to 16 residues. CDR3 in DNA: TGTGCCAGCAGCCAAGAGTCCGGGACAGCAACAGATACGCAGTATTTT. This gives the protein CASSQESGTATDTQYF.

This chain uses TRBV28 with TRBJ2-7; no reliable D call. Trimming stripped 2 bases from V and 7 bases from J, with 6 bases between. The CDR3 totals 11 residues. Looked up from germline, CDR1 is MDHEN and CDR2 is SYDVKM. In DNA, the CDR3 is TGTGCCAGCAGTTTAAACCGGGAGCAGTACTTC. Protein sequence: CASSLNREQYF.

V usage is TRBV18 and J usage is TRBJ2-5, with TRBD2 matching over 10 bases. There are 16 residues in the CDR3. Trimming took 6 bases from V and 4 from J; bases not matched to a gene: 11. Per germline, CDR1 KGHSH and CDR2 LQKENI. CDR3 protein: CASSPLASGSGETQYF. CDR3 nucleotides: TGTGCCAGCTCCCCTTTAGCTAGCGGGAGTGGAGAGACCCAGTACTTC.

In this sample, this clone turned up once. V and J are TRBV6-6 and TRBJ2-7, with D uncertain. The CDR3 loop spans 12 amino acids. Between the trimmed V and J ends, which lost 6 bases and 6 bases, there was a span of 12 bases. Germline CDR1 is MNHNY and CDR2 is SVGAGI (reference sequence). The CDR3 reads CASSLRLVEQYF. The CDR3 DNA reads TGTGCCAGCAGCCTTCGATTGGTCGAGCAGTACTTC.

As DNA, the CDR3 is TGCAGCGTTCACCTGTCGGGGATCGTGACTGAAGCTTTCTTT. Translating it yields CSVHLSGIVTEAFF. J is TRBJ1-1 and V is TRBV29-1; D is unclear. CDR3 length: 14 residues. Germline loops: CDR1 SQVTM, CDR2 ANQGSEA. The V and J ends lost 5 bases and 5 bases respectively, with 18 bases between them. The full variable domain, with the rest looked up from reference TRBV29-1 and TRBJ1-1, is SAVISQKPSRDICQRGTSLTIQCQVDSQVTMMFWYRQQPGQSLTLIATANQGSEATYESGFVIDKFPISRPNLTFSTLTVSNMSPEDSSIYLCSVHLSGIVTEAFFGQGTRLTVV.

This rearrangement joins TRBV7-2 to TRBJ1-5; D is unclear. Germline assignment: CDR1 SGHTA and CDR2 FQGNSA. The CDR3 has 13 residues. V was pared by 5 bases and J by 2 bases, with 7 bases between. This CDR3 reads CASSTGGNQPQHF. CDR3 in DNA: TGTGCCAGCAGCACTGGGGGCAATCAGCCCCAGCATTTT.